This T cell receptor beta chain appears in the sequencing data of a study of blood T cell repertoires in COVID-19. For the study at large: Samples representing acute and convalescent COVID-19 were sourced from the United States, Italy and Spain. PBMCs, B-cell-depleted T cells, or T cells provided the cDNA or gDNA that made up the material.

The table lists this clone with a count of one. This CDR3 region has 13 residues. V trimming: 3 bases; J trimming: 8 bases; junction bases outside the gene matches: 6. Germline V lookup: CDR1 GTSNPN, CDR2 SVGIG (reference sequence). Using immunoSEQ multiplex PCR, the repertoire was profiled, and TCRdb retains in-frame clones only, with some absent. This table holds 55,000 or so clones, roughly 80% found once. This clonotype was sampled from a human donor in a cohort sampled during active or convalescent COVID-19. The sequenced material came from peripheral blood. J is TRBJ1-2 and V is TRBV30; 10 bases match TRBD1. The CDR3 sequence is CAWSRQGALGYTF. The CDR3 coding sequence is TGTGCCTGGAGCCGACAGGGGGCGCTGGGCTACACCTTC. Variable domain in full (rest from reference TRBV30 and TRBJ1-2): SQTIHQWPATLVQPVGSPLSLECTVEGTSNPNLYWYRQAAGRGLQLLFYSVGIGQISSEVPQNLSASRPQDRQFILSSKKLLLSDSGFYLCAWSRQGALGYTFGSGTRLTVV.